This TCR beta chain was sequenced in a study of cytomegalovirus exposure and HLA in healthy donors. Clones were sequenced by immunoSEQ multiplex PCR, and TCRdb holds only the in-frame ones, with some missing. The sample contains 150,000 to 180,000 clones, about 82% of which appear only once. V gave up 4 bases and J gave up 1 base; unmatched junction bases: 6. Germline lookup yields CDR1 SNHLY and CDR2 FYNNEI. The CDR3 contains 15 residues. The V call is TRBV2, the J call TRBJ2-5; 7 bases map to TRBD1. The clonotype was recovered from a human donor in good health. Material: PBMCs. The CDR3 here is CASSAGQPFQETQYF. For the CDR3, the DNA is TGTGCCAGCAGTGCGGGACAGCCCTTCCAAGAGACCCAGTACTTC.